These 19 T cell receptor beta chains were all obtained from the same sample, sequenced in a study of response to subunit inactivated influenza vaccine. In TCRdb, the RT-PCR reads were re-called with MiXCR into one record per CDR3 protein. The sample holds about 800,000 distinct CDR3 sequences, approximately 21% seen once. The starting material was PBMCs from blood, obtained about 5 days after vaccination. The receptors originated from a man between 45 and 60 years old who received an inactivated influenza vaccine.

This clonotype was detected a few times. V gene TRBV20-1 combines with J gene TRBJ2-7, with D perhaps assigned TRBD1 or TRBD2 (6 bases each). Trimming removed 0 bases at V and 4 bases at J, with 19 bases between. This CDR3 contains 16 residues. Germline assignment: CDR1 DFQATT and CDR2 SNEGSKA (reference sequence). The CDR3 DNA reads as TGCAGTGCTAGAGATCAAAGGGGGGCTTCGGTTTACGAGCAGTACTTC. This sequence encodes CSARDQRGASVYEQYF.

The chain combines TRBV12-3 or TRBV12-4 with TRBJ1-3, with 11 bases aligning to TRBD1. The CDR3 spans 16 residues. V lost 4 bases and J lost 3; bases outside the gene matches: 5. The CDR3 DNA is TGTGCCAGCAGTTCCTGGACAGGGGGCTATGGAAACACCATATATTTT. Its protein product is CASSSWTGGYGNTIYF.

The rearrangement links TRBV7-8 to TRBJ2-5; TRBD2 matches at 7 bases. The V segment lost 5 bases and the J segment 3 bases; nucleotides outside the gene matches: 9. The CDR3 totals 15 residues. The V gene's germline CDR1 is SGHVS and CDR2 FQNEAQ. CDR3 residues: CASSHGRDYKETQYF. The CDR3, as DNA: TGTGCCAGCAGCCACGGTCGGGACTACAAAGAGACCCAGTACTTC.

This chain connects TRBV5-1 to TRBJ2-7; D perhaps matches TRBD2 (7 bases). The CDR3 contains 15 residues. The V end was cut by 4 bases, the J end by 0 bases, with 14 bases between. The germline V gene has CDR1 SGHRS and CDR2 YFSETQ. The CDR3 protein is CASSGRGGSSYEQYF. The CDR3 nucleotides read TGCGCCAGCAGCGGTAGGGGGGGGAGCTCCTACGAGCAGTACTTC.

This rearrangement joins TRBV28 to TRBJ2-2, with a possible D match to TRBD2 (5 bases). V was trimmed by 4 bases and J by 4 bases, leaving 13 bases between them. The CDR3 sequence is 15 residues long. Per the germline V gene, CDR1 is MDHEN and CDR2 is SYDVKM. CDR3: CASSSPSRGTGELFF. For the CDR3, the DNA is TGTGCCAGCAGTTCGCCTAGCCGGGGCACCGGGGAGCTGTTTTTT.

This clonotype was seen more than once but under ten times. V usage is TRBV5-1 and J usage is TRBJ2-1, with D unclear. The ends were cut back, 0 bases at V and 2 bases at J, with 12 bases in the middle. There are 16 residues in the CDR3. In germline, CDR1 is SGHRS, CDR2 YFSETQ. CDR3: CASSLEAALTYNEQFF. DNA of the CDR3: TGCGCCAGCAGCTTGGAGGCGGCCCTTACCTACAATGAGCAGTTCTTC.

This clonotype was picked up a small number of times. The CDR3 region is CASSFLAGGTGELFF. The CDR3 bases are TGTGCCAGCAGTTTCTTGGCGGGAGGAACCGGGGAGCTGTTTTTT. The genes are TRBV6-2 or TRBV6-3 and TRBJ2-2; 8 bases agree with TRBD2. After removal of 4 bases from V and 5 bases from J, the junction contained 6 bases not matched to a gene. The CDR3 contains 15 residues. Germline V gene data show CDR1 as MNHEY and CDR2 as SVGEGT.

As for this clonotype: A much bigger clone sits one base away, suggesting this may be a read error. The V and J genes are TRBV5-1 and TRBJ2-5, with 13 nucleotides matching TRBD2. CDR3 length: 15 amino acids. V was pared by 4 bases and J by 5 bases, with 5 bases of the junction left unmatched. CDR1 and CDR2 from the germline V gene are SGHRS and YFSETQ. This CDR3 reads CASSPGLAGFETQYF. The DNA of the CDR3 is TGCGCCAGCAGCCCGGGACTAGCGGGATTCGAGACCCAGTACTTC.

This rearrangement joins TRBV7-9 to TRBJ2-7; D gene unclear. Trimming removed 5 bases at V and 3 bases at J, with 17 bases between. Germline V gene sequence: CDR1 SEHNR, CDR2 FQNEAQ (reference sequence). The CDR3 sequence is 15 residues long. In nucleotides, the CDR3 is TGTGCCAGCAGCGGCCACATGGGGTCCTTCTACGAGCAGTACTTC. It is translated as CASSGHMGSFYEQYF.

J is TRBJ1-6 and V is TRBV18; a weak D match, TRBD1 (5 bases). The CDR3 totals 15 residues. The germline CDR1 and CDR2 sequences are KGHSH and LQKENI. Trimming pared 5 bases from V and 7 bases from J, leaving 15 bases between. Here the CDR3 reads CASSMARRDNSPLHF. In nucleotides, the CDR3 is TGTGCCAGCTCAATGGCGAGGAGGGACAATTCACCCCTCCACTTT.

This clonotype was observed a handful of times. This sequence joins TRBV4-3 and TRBJ2-1; 13 nucleotides agree with TRBD2. V lost 4 bases and J lost 6; bases outside the gene matches: 9. The length of the CDR3 is 17 residues. Germline V gene lookup returns CDR1 LGHNA and CDR2 YSLEER. CDR3: CASSRLTGTSGTNEQFF. The CDR3 DNA reads TGCGCCAGCAGCCGCCTTACTGGGACTAGCGGGACCAATGAGCAGTTCTTC.

This clonotype was observed a handful of times. The genes are TRBV28 and TRBJ2-3; the D is unclear. V lost 3 bases and J lost 1, with 14 bases in between. There are 16 residues in the CDR3. The germline CDR1 and CDR2 sequences are MDHEN and SYDVKM. The CDR3 DNA is TGTGCCAGCAGTTTCCAACGGGCGGCAGGCACAGATACGCAGTATTTT. Protein product: CASSFQRAAGTDTQYF.

V and J are TRBV28 and TRBJ2-7; D not resolved. Trimming took 2 bases from V and 2 from J, leaving 10 bases between them. The CDR3 is made up of 14 amino acids. Germline V gene sequence: CDR1 MDHEN, CDR2 SYDVKM. Here the CDR3 DNA reads TGTGCCAGCAGTTTACTCACCGACCCCTACGAGCAGTACTTC. This gives the protein CASSLLTDPYEQYF.

This clonotype was recorded a few times. The rearrangement links TRBV4-3 to TRBJ2-7; 7 bases map to TRBD1. This CDR3 has 16 amino acids. Germline CDR1 reads LGHNA; CDR2 reads YSLEER. With 0 bases clipped from V and 2 bases from J, the junction kept 7 bases outside the gene matches. The CDR3 DNA follows: TGCGCCAGCAGCCAAGATCTCGCCGGGACAGCCTACGAGCAGTACTTC. Translated: CASSQDLAGTAYEQYF.

The V call is TRBV20-1, the J call TRBJ2-1, with a possible D match to TRBD2 (6 bases). Germline CDR1 is DFQATT and CDR2 is SNEGSKA (reference sequence). V gave up 6 bases and J gave up 0 bases, with 12 bases separating them. The CDR3 length is 14 residues. CDR3 sequence (DNA): TGCAGTGCGAAGACTAGGAGCTCCTACAATGAGCAGTTCTTC. Translating gives CSAKTRSSYNEQFF.

The chain employs TRBV21-1 and TRBJ2-7. TRBV21-1 is annotated as a pseudogene. The CDR3 loop spans 14 amino acids. This CDR3 is CATGEPRDSYEQYF. CDR3 coding DNA: TGTGCCACCGGCGAGCCGCGGGACTCCTACGAGCAGTACTTC.

This sequence joins TRBV20-1 and TRBJ2-2; 7 bases match TRBD2. Per the germline V gene, CDR1 is DFQATT and CDR2 is SNEGSKA (reference sequence). This CDR3 is built from 13 residues. Trimming at V came to 4 bases and at J to 4 bases, leaving 3 bases not matched to a gene. CDR3 sequence: CSAKGRGTGELFF. The CDR3 DNA sequence: TGCAGTGCTAAGGGGAGGGGCACCGGGGAGCTGTTTTTT.

Ten or more counts support this clonotype. The chain employs TRBV12-3 or TRBV12-4 and TRBJ2-1; D is unresolved. Trimming took 6 bases from V and 1 from J, leaving 16 bases between them. The CDR3 consists of 16 residues. In DNA form, the CDR3 reads TGTGCCAGCAGGATCCGGGCTCCCAAATCCTACAATGAGCAGTTCTTC. Translated: CASRIRAPKSYNEQFF.

This clonotype has only a few counts. V and J are TRBV5-6 and TRBJ2-1; tentatively, D is TRBD1 or TRBD2 (5 bases each). The CDR3 sequence is 15 residues long. Between the trimmed V and J ends, which lost 7 bases and 4 bases, there was a span of 18 bases. Germline V gene sequence: CDR1 SGHDT, CDR2 YYEEEE. The CDR3 sequence: CASLKGLRGYNEQFF. The DNA for the CDR3 is TGTGCCAGCCTCAAAGGACTGAGGGGTTACAATGAGCAGTTCTTC.